Included here is one TCR beta chain sequence, with context. Its antigen is currently unknown. This record comes from a study of CD8 T cells in ankylosing spondylitis. Points from the study as a whole: Clones linked to the disease showed a CD8+ phenotype. They occurred at relatively low frequencies in peripheral blood. In ankylosing spondylitis patients, matched synovial fluid reportedly showed significant enrichment of disease-linked clones. It appeared that ankylosing spondylitis blood was characterized by a TCR beta motif of fewer than 10 highly homologous variants. There were earlier reports of some motif variants in reactive arthritis synovial fluid and blood.

Germline CDR1 is SEHNR and CDR2 is FQNEAQ (reference sequence). This CDR3 is 14 amino acids long. V gave up 4 bases and J gave up 0 bases, with 8 bases separating them. Quantitative molecular-barcoded 5'-RACE generated the TCR beta libraries. Each CDR3 protein gets one entry after TCRdb re-called the 5' RACE reads with MiXCR. The table lists roughly 450,000 distinct CDR3 sequences, roughly 27% of them singletons. Material: blood, either unsorted or a sorted T cell fraction (not recorded which). The source of this sequence is a male donor with ankylosing spondylitis. The genes are TRBV7-9 and TRBJ2-3; D is uncertain. The CDR3, as DNA: TGTGCCAGCAGCTATAGGCGGAGCACAGATACGCAGTATTTT. Translated, it gives CASSYRRSTDTQYF. Combining the CDR3 with reference TRBV7-9 and TRBJ2-3 gives the whole variable domain DTGVSQNPRHKITKRGQNVTFRCDPISEHNRLYWYRQTLGQGPEFLTYFQNEAQLEKSRLLSDRFSAERPKGSFSTLEIQRTEQGDSAMYLCASSYRRSTDTQYFGPGTRLTVL.